One and the same sample provided the 13 T cell receptor beta chains below, sequenced in a study of cytomegalovirus exposure and HLA in healthy donors. With 60 Vbeta and 13 Jbeta primers, the PCR was carried out. The table came from immunoSEQ multiplex PCR; TCRdb's copy has only in-frame clones and leaves some out. The sample lists approximately 100,000 clones, roughly two thirds occurring once. Sequenced input: PBMCs. Source of these receptors: a man between 45 and 60 years old in good health and CMV-seronegative.

The chain recombines TRBV7-6 with TRBJ1-5; no reliable D call. CDR1 and CDR2 from the germline V gene are SGHVS and FNYEAQ. The CDR3 has 14 amino acids. Trimming took off 0 bases at V and 10 bases at J, with 13 bases between the two ends. DNA of the CDR3: TGTGCCAGCAGCTTAGCTCTGGAGGGCACCCCCCAGCATTTT. Amino acid sequence: CASSLALEGTPQHF.

V gene TRBV19 combines with J gene TRBJ2-2; possible D gene TRBD1, 6 bases. V was trimmed by 6 bases and J by 9 bases, leaving 11 bases between them. The germline V gene has CDR1 LNHDA and CDR2 SQIVND (reference sequence). The CDR3 spans 12 residues. The CDR3 coding sequence is TGTGCCAGTAGGTTAGGGGGTCGGGAGCTGTTTTTT. Its translation is CASRLGGRELFF.

This clone was observed a single time. This rearrangement joins TRBV5-4 to TRBJ2-3; no clear D gene. From germline, CDR1 is SGHNT and CDR2 YYREEE (reference sequence). The CDR3 has 15 amino acids. Trimming stripped 0 bases from V and 0 bases from J, with 8 bases between. In DNA, the CDR3 is TGTGCCAGCAGCTTGGGTAGTTCTAGCACAGATACGCAGTATTTT. Protein product: CASSLGSSSTDTQYF.

The chain couples TRBV19 to TRBJ1-5; no definite D call. V dropped 5 bases and J dropped 6 bases, with 17 bases sitting between them. Germline V gene lookup returns CDR1 LNHDA and CDR2 SQIVND (reference sequence). The CDR3 loop spans 15 amino acids. The CDR3 loop is CASSWSPPSGQPQHF. CDR3 sequence (DNA): TGTGCCAGTAGTTGGAGCCCCCCGTCTGGTCAGCCCCAGCATTTT.

J is TRBJ2-6 and V is TRBV5-6, with 7 bases aligning to TRBD2. The CDR3 totals 16 residues. From germline, CDR1 is SGHDT and CDR2 YYEEEE. The ends lost 3 bases at V and 9 bases at J; junction bases unmatched: 12. The CDR3 here is CASSWAGVWEGNVLTF. The CDR3 nucleotides are TGTGCCAGCAGCTGGGCGGGGGTCTGGGAAGGCAACGTCCTGACTTTC. The entire variable domain, with the rest obtained from reference TRBV5-6 and TRBJ2-6, is as follows: DAGVTQSPTHLIKTRGQQVTLRCSPKSGHDTVSWYQQALGQGPQFIFQYYEEEERQRGNFPDRFSGHQFPNYSSELNVNALLLGDSALYLCASSWAGVWEGNVLTFGAGSRLTVL.

This clone came up a few times. V is TRBV7-8 and J is TRBJ1-4; 8 positions agree with TRBD1. V gave up 5 bases and J gave up 13 bases; unmatched junction bases: 6. Per germline, CDR1 SGHVS and CDR2 FQNEAQ. The length of the CDR3 is 12 residues. The CDR3 loop is CASSLDRGRLFF. CDR3 nucleotide sequence: TGTGCCAGCAGCCTCGACAGGGGTAGACTGTTTTTT.

This clone was seen a handful of times. This chain joins TRBV28 and TRBJ2-7, with 7 bases lining up with TRBD1. V was pared by 5 bases and J by 4 bases, with 8 bases of the junction left unmatched. Germline loops: CDR1 MDHEN, CDR2 SYDVKM. CDR3 length: 14 residues. In DNA form, the CDR3 reads TGTGCCAGCAGTGGCCACGGCAGGGGGTACGAGCAGTACTTC. It is translated as CASSGHGRGYEQYF.

This clone was detected only a few times. This chain uses TRBV4-1 with TRBJ2-1; unclear D gene. CDR1 is MGHRA and CDR2 is YSYEKL in the germline V gene. The CDR3 loop spans 14 amino acids. V was cut by 4 bases and J by 5 bases, with 12 bases left in between. CDR3 residues: CASSRFALNNEQFF. The CDR3 bases are TGCGCCAGCAGCCGATTTGCGCTTAACAATGAGCAGTTCTTC.

The chain combines TRBV6-1 with TRBJ1-1; D is perhaps TRBD1 (6 bases). Deletions cut 7 bases from V and 6 bases from J, with 18 bases between. In germline, CDR1 is MNHNS, CDR2 SASEGT. The CDR3 is made up of 14 amino acids. The CDR3 is CASIQGGATAEAFF. The CDR3 bases are TGTGCCAGCATCCAAGGGGGGGCGACAGCTGAAGCTTTCTTT.

Concerning this clone itself: An end of the junction differs from the germline gene, which may be a read error. This CDR3 is also generated by other DNA sequences in the sample. The rearrangement uses TRBV5-6 and TRBJ1-5; D unclear. Germline CDR1 SGHDT, CDR2 YYEEEE. This CDR3 contains 15 residues. Written as DNA, the CDR3 is TGTGCCAGCAGCTTGGGGACTGTTAGCAATCAGCCCCAGCATTTC. This sequence encodes CASSLGTVSNQPQHF.

The J gene is TRBJ2-7, the V gene TRBV18, with 14 bases lining up with TRBD2. CDR1 KGHSH and CDR2 LQKENI come from the germline V gene. The CDR3 contains 15 residues. Trimming at V came to 3 bases and at J to 6 bases, leaving 4 bases not matched to a gene. This CDR3 reads CASSPKGLAGVEQYF. In DNA, the CDR3 is TGTGCCAGCTCACCCAAGGGACTAGCGGGAGTCGAGCAGTACTTC.

In the case of this clone: One junction end disagrees with the germline gene, perhaps due to a read error. The V call is TRBV18, the J call TRBJ1-2; D might be TRBD1 (5 bases). Germline assignment: CDR1 KGHSH and CDR2 LQKENI. CDR3 length: 15 amino acids. The CDR3 DNA is TGTGCCAGCTCACCTAGGGTGGGGGAGGTCTCCCCCGGAAGCTTC. It encodes CASSPRVGEVSPGSF.

V usage is TRBV6-6 and J usage is TRBJ1-2; 8 nucleotides align to TRBD1. V gave up 10 bases and J gave up 4 bases; unmatched junction bases: 11. The CDR3 covers 14 residues. In germline, CDR1 is MNHNY, CDR2 SVGAGI (reference sequence). The CDR3 loop reads CATEGTGKLYGYTF. The CDR3 region has the DNA TGTGCCACCGAAGGGACAGGTAAACTCTATGGCTACACCTTC.